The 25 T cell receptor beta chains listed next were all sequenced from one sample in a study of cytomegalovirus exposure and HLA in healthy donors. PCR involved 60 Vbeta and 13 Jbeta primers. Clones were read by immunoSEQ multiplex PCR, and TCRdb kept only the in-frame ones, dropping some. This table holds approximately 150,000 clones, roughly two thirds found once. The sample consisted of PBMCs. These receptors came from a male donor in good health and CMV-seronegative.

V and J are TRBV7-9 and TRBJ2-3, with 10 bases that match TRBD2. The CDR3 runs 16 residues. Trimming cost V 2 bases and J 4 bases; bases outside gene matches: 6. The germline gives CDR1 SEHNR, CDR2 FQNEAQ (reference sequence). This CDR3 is CASSLQRGGSADTQYF. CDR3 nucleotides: TGTGCCAGCAGCTTACAGCGGGGGGGCAGTGCAGATACGCAGTATTTT.

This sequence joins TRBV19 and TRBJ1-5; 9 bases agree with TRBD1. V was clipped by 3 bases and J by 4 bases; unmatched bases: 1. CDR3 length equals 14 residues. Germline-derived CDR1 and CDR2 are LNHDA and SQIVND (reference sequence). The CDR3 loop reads CASSIGTGNQPQHF. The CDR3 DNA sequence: TGTGCCAGTAGTATCGGGACAGGGAATCAGCCCCAGCATTTT.

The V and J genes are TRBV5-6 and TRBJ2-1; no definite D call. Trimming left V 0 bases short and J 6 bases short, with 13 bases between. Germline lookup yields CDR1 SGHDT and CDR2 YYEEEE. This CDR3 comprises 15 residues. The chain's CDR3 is CASSLAGIGGNEQFF. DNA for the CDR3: TGTGCCAGCAGCTTGGCAGGTATCGGTGGCAATGAGCAGTTCTTC.

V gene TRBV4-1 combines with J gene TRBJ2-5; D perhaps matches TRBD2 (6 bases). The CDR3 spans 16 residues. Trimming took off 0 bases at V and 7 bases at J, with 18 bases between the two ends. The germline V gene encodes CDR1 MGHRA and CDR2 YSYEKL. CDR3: CASSQEGPAGVGTQYF. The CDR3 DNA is TGCGCCAGCAGCCAAGAGGGTCCAGCGGGCGTGGGGACCCAGTACTTC.

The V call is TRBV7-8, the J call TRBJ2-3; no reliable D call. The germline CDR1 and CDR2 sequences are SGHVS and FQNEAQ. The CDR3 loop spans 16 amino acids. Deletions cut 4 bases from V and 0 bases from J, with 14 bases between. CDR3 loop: CASSSRRLLSTDTQYF. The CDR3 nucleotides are TGTGCCAGCAGCTCCCGTAGACTCCTTAGCACAGATACGCAGTATTTT.

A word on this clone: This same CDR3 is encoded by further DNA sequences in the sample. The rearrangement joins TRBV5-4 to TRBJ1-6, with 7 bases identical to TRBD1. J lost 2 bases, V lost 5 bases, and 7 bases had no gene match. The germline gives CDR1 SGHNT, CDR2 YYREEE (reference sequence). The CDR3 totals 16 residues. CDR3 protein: CASRSNRGTYNSPLHF. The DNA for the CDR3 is TGTGCCAGCAGGTCTAACAGGGGAACCTATAATTCACCCCTCCACTTT.

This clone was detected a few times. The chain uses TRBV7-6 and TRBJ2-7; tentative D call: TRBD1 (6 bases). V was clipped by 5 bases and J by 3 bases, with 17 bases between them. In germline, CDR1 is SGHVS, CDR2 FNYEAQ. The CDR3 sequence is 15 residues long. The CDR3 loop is CASSAWDIENYEQYF. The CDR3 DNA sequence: TGTGCCAGCAGCGCGTGGGACATCGAGAACTACGAGCAGTACTTC.

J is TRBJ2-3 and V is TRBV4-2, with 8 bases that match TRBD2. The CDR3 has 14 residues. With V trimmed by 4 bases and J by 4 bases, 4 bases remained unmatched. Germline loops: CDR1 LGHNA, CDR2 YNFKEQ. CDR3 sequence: CASSPREGPDTQYF. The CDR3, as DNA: TGTGCCAGCAGCCCTCGGGAGGGACCAGATACGCAGTATTTT.

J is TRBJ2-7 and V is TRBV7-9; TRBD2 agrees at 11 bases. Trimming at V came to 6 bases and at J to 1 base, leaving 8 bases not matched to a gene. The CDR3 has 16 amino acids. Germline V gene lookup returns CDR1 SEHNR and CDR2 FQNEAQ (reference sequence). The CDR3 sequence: CASRPPLAGGSYEQYF. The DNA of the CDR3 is TGTGCCAGCAGGCCCCCGCTAGCGGGGGGTTCCTACGAGCAGTACTTC. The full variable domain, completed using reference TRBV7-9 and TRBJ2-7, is DTGVSQNPRHKITKRGQNVTFRCDPISEHNRLYWYRQTLGQGPEFLTYFQNEAQLEKSRLLSDRFSAERPKGSFSTLEIQRTEQGDSAMYLCASRPPLAGGSYEQYFGPGTRLTVT.

CDR3 in amino acids: CATSTDSSGANVLTF. For the CDR3, the DNA is TGTGCCACCAGTACGGACAGCTCTGGGGCCAACGTCCTGACTTTC. This chain connects TRBV15 to TRBJ2-6; tentatively, D is TRBD1 (6 bases). V gave up 6 bases and J gave up 0 bases, with 9 bases separating them. The CDR3 is 15 residues long. Germline V gene lookup returns CDR1 LNHNV and CDR2 YYDKDF (reference sequence).

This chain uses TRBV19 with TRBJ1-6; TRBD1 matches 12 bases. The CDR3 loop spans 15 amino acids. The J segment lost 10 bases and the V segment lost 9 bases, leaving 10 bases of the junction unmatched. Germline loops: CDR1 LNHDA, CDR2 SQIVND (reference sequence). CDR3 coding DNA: TGTGCCAGCCACATGAGGGACAGGGGGCGATCACCCCTCCACTTT. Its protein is CASHMRDRGRSPLHF.

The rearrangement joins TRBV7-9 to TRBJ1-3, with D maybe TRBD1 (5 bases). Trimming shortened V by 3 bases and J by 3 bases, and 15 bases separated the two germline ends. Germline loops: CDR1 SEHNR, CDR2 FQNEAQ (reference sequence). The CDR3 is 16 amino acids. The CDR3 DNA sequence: TGTGCCAGCAGCTTGGAGGGGTTGATTCGTGGAAACACCATATATTTT. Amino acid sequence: CASSLEGLIRGNTIYF. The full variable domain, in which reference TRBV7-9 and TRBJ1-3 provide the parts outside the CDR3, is DTGVSQNPRHKITKRGQNVTFRCDPISEHNRLYWYRQTLGQGPEFLTYFQNEAQLEKSRLLSDRFSAERPKGSFSTLEIQRTEQGDSAMYLCASSLEGLIRGNTIYFGEGSWLTVV.

Here the CDR3 DNA reads TGTGCCAGTAGTAGGCAGACTAATAGCAATCAGCCCCAGCATTTT. Translation: CASSRQTNSNQPQHF. The chain is built from TRBV19 and TRBJ1-5, with no clear D. This CDR3 spans 15 amino acids. In germline, CDR1 is LNHDA, CDR2 SQIVND (reference sequence). Trimming stripped 4 bases from V and 0 bases from J, with 10 bases between. The full variable domain, with the rest looked up from reference TRBV19 and TRBJ1-5, is DGGITQSPKYLFRKEGQNVTLSCEQNLNHDAMYWYRQDPGQGLRLIYYSQIVNDFQKGDIAEGYSVSREKKESFPLTVTSAQKNPTAFYLCASSRQTNSNQPQHFGDGTRLSIL.

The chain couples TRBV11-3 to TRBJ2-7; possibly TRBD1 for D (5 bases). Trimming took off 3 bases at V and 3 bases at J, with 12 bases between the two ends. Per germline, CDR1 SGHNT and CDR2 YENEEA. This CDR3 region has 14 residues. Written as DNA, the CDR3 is TGTGCCAGCAGCTTCTCCGGCCAGGGCTACGAGCAGTACTTC. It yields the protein CASSFSGQGYEQYF. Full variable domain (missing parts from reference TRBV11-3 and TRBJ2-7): EAGVVQSPRYKIIEKKQPVAFWCNPISGHNTLYWYLQNLGQGPELLIRYENEEAVDDSQLPKDRFSAERLKGVDSTLKIQPAELGDSAVYLCASSFSGQGYEQYFGPGTRLTVT.

This CDR3 reads CATSNGGAEETQYF. The CDR3 DNA follows: TGTGCCACCAGCAACGGGGGGGCCGAAGAGACCCAGTACTTC. The chain employs TRBV15 and TRBJ2-5; 8 bases are a match to TRBD2. Per the germline V gene, CDR1 is LNHNV and CDR2 is YYDKDF (reference sequence). The CDR3 loop spans 14 amino acids. V was clipped by 4 bases and J by 3 bases; unmatched bases: 4.

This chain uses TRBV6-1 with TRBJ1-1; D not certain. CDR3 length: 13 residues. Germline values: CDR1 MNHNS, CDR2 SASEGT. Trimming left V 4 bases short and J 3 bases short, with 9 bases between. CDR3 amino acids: CASSVTVDTEAFF. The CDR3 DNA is TGTGCCAGCAGTGTGACTGTAGACACTGAAGCTTTCTTT.

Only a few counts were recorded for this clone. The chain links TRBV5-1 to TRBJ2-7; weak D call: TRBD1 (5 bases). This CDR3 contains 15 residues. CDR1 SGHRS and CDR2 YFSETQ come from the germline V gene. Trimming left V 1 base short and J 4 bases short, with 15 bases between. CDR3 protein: CASSLLSGQEYEQYF. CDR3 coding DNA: TGCGCCAGCAGCTTGTTATCTGGACAAGAATACGAGCAGTACTTC.

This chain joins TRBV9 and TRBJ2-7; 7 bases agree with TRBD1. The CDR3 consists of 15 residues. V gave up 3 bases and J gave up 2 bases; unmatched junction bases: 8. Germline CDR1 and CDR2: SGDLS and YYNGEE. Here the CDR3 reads CASSESGQSTYEQYF. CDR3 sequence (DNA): TGTGCCAGCAGCGAGTCGGGACAGTCTACCTACGAGCAGTACTTC. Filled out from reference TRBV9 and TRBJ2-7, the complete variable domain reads DSGVTQTPKHLITATGQRVTLRCSPRSGDLSVYWYQQSLDQGLQFLIQYYNGEERAKGNILERFSAQQFPDLHSELNLSSLELGDSALYFCASSESGQSTYEQYFGPGTRLTVT.

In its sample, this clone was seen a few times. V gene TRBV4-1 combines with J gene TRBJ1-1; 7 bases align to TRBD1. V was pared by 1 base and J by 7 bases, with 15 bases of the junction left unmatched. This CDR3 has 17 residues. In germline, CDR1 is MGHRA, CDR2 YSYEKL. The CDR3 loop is CASSQVIGRGSGGEAFF. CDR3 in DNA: TGCGCCAGCAGCCAAGTCATAGGCAGGGGGTCTGGTGGTGAAGCTTTCTTT.

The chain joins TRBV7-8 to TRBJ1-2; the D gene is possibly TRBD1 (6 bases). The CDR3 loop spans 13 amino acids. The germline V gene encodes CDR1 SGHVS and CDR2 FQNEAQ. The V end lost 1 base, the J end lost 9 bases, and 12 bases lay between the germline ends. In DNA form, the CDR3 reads TGTGCCAGCAGCTTAGTGGCAGGGGTTAGCTACACCTTC. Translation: CASSLVAGVSYTF. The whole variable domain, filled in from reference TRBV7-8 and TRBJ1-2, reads GAGVSQSPRYKVAKRGQDVALRCDPISGHVSLFWYQQALGQGPEFLTYFQNEAQLDKSGLPSDRFFAERPEGSVSTLKIQRTQQEDSAVYLCASSLVAGVSYTFGSGTRLTVV.

For the CDR3, the DNA is TGTGCCAGCAGCTTACAGGGATACACTGAAGCTTTCTTT. Translated: CASSLQGYTEAFF. The rearrangement uses TRBV13 and TRBJ1-1, with D maybe TRBD1 (5 bases). Germline V gene data show CDR1 as PRHDT and CDR2 as FYEKMQ (reference sequence). Trimming shortened V by 2 bases and J by 3 bases, and 7 bases separated the two germline ends. This CDR3 is built from 13 residues.

The CDR3 sequence is CASRSDRMRGGYTF. CDR3 DNA: TGTGCCAGCAGATCGGACAGGATGAGAGGAGGCTACACCTTC. The chain carries TRBV11-1 and TRBJ1-2; 7 bases are a match to TRBD1. CDR1 and CDR2 (germline): SGHAT, FQDESV (reference sequence). The CDR3 has 14 residues. Trimming cost V 6 bases and J 8 bases; bases outside gene matches: 12. Combining the CDR3 with reference TRBV11-1 and TRBJ1-2 gives the whole variable domain EAEVAQSPRYKITEKSQAVAFWCDPISGHATLYWYRQILGQGPELLVQFQDESVVDDSQLPKDRFSAERLKGVDSTLKIQPAELGDSAMYLCASRSDRMRGGYTFGSGTRLTVV.

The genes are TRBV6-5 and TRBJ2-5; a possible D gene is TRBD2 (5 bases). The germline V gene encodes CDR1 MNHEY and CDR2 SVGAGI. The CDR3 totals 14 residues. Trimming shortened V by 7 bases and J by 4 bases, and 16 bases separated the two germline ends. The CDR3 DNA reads TGTGCCAGCACGGACTTCTTTAAGGGAGAGACCCAGTACTTC. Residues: CASTDFFKGETQYF.

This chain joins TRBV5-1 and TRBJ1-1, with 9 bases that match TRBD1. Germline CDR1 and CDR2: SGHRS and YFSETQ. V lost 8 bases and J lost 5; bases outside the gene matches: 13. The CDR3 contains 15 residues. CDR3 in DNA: TGCGCCAGTGAACCGGGACAGGGTGTACAGACTGAAGCTTTCTTT. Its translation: CASEPGQGVQTEAFF.

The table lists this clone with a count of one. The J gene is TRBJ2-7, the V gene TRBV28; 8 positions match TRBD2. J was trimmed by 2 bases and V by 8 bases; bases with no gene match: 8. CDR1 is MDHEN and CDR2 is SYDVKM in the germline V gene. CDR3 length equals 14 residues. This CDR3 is CASVPGGVPYEQYF. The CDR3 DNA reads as TGTGCCAGCGTCCCGGGGGGGGTCCCCTACGAGCAGTACTTC.